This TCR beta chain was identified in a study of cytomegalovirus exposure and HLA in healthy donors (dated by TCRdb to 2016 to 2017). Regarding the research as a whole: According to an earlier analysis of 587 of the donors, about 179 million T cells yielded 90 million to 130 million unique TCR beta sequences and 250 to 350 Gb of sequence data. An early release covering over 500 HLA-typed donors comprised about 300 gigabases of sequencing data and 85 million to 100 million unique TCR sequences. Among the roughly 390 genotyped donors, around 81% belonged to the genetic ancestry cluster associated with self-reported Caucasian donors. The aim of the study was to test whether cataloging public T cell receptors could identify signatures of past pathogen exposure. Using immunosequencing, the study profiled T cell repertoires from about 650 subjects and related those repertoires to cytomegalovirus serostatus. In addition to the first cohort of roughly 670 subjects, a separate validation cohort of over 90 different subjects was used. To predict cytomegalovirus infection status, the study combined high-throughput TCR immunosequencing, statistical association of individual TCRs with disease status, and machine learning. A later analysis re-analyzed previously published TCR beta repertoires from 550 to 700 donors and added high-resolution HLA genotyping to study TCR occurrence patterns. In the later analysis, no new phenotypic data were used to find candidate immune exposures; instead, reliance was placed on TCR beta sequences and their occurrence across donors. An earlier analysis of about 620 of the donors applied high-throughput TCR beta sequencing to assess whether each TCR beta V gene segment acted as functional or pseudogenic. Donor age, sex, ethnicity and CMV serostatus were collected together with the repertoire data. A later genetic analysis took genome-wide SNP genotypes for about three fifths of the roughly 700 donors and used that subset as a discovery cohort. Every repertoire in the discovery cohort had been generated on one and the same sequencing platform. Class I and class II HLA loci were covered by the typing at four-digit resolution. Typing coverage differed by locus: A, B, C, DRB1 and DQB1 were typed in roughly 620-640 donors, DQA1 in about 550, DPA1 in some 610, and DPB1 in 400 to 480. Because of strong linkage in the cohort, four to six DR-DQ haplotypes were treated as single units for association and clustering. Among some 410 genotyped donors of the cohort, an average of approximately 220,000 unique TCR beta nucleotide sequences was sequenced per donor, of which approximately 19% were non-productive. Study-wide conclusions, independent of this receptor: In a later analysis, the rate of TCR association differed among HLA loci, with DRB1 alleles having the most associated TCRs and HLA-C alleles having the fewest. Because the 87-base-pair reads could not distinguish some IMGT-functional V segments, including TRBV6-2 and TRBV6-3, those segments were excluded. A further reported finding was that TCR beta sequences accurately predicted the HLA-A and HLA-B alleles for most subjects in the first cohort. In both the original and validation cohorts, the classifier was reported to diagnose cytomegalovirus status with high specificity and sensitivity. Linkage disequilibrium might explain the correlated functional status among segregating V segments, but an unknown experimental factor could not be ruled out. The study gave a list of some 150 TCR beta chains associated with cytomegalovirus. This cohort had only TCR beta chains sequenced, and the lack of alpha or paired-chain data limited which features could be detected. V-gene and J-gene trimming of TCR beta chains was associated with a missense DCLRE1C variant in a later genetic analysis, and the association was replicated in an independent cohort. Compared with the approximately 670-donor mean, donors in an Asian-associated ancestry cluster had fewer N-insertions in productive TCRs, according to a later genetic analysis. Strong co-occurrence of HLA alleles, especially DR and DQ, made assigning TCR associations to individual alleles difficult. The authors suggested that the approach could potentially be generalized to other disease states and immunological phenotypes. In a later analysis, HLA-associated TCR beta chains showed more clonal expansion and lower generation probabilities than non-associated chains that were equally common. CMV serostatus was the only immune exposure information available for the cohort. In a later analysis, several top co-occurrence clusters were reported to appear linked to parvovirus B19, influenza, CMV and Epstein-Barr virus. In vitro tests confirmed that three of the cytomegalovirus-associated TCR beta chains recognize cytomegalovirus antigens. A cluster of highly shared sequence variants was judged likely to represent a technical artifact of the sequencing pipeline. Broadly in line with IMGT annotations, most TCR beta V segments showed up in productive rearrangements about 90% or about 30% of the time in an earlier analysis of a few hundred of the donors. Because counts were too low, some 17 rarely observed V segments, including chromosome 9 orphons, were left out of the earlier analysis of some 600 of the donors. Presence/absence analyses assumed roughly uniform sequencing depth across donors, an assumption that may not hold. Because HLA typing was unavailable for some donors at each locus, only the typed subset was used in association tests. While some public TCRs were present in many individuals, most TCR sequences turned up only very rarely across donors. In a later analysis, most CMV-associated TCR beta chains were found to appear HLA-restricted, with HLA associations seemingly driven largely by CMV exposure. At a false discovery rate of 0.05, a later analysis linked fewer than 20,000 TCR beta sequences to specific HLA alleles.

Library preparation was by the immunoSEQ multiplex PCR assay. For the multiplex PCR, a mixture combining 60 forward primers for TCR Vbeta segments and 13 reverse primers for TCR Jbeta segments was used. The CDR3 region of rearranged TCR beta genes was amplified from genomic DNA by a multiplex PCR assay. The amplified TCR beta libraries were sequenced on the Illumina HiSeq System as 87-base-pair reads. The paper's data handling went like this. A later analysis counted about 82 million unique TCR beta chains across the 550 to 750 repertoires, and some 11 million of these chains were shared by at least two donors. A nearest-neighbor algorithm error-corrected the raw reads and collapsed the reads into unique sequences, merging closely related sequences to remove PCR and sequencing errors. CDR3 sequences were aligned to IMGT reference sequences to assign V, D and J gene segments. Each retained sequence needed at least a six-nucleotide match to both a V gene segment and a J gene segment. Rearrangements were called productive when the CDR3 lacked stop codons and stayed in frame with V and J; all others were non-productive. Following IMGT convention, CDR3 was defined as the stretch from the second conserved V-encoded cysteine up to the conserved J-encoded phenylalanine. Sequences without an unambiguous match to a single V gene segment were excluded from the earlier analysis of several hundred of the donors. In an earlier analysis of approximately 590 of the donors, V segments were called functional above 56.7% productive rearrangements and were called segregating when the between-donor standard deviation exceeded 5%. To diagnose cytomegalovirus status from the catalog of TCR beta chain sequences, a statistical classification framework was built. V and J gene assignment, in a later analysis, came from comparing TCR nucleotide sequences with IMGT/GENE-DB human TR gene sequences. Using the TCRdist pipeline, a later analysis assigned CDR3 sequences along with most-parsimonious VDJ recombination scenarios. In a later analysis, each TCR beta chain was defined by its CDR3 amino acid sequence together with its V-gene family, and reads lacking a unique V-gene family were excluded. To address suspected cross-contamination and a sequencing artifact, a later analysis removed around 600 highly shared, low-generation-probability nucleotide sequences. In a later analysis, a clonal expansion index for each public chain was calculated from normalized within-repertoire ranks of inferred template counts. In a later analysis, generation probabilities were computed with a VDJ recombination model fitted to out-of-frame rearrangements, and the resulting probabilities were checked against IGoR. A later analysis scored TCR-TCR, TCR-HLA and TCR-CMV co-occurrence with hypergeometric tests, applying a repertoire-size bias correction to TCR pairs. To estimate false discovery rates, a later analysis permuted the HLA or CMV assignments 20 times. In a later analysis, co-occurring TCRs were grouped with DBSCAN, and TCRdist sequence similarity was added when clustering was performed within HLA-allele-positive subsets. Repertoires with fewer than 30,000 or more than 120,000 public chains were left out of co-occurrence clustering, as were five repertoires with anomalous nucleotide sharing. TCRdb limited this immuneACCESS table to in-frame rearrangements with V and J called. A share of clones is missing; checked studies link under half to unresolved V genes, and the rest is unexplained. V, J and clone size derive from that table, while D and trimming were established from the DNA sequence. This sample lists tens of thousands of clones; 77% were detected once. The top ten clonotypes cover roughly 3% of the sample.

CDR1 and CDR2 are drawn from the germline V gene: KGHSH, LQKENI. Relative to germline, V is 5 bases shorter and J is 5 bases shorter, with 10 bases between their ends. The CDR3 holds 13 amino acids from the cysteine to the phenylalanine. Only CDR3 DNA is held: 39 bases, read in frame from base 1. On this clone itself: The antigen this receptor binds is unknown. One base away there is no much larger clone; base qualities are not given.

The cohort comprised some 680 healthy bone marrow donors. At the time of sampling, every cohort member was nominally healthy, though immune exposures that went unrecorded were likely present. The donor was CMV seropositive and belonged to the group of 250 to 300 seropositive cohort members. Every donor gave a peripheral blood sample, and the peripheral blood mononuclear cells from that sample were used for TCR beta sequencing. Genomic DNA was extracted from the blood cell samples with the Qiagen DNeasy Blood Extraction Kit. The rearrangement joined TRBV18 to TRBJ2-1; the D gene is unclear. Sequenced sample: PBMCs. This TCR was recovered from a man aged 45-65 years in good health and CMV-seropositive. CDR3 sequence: CASSIPKHNEQFF. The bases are TGTGCCAGCTCAATTCCGAAGCACAATGAGCAGTTCTTC.